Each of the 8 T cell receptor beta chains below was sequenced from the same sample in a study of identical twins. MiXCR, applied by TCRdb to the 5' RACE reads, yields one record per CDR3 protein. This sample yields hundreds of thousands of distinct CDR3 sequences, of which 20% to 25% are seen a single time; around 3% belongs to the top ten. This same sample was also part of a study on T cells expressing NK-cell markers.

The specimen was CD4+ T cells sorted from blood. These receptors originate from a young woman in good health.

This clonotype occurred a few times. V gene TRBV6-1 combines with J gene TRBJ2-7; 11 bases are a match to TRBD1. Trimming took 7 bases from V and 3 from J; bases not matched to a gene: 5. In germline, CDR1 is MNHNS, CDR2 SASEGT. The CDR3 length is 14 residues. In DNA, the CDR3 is TGTGCCAGCACACGGGACAGGGGGAACTACGAGCAGTACTTC. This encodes CASTRDRGNYEQYF.

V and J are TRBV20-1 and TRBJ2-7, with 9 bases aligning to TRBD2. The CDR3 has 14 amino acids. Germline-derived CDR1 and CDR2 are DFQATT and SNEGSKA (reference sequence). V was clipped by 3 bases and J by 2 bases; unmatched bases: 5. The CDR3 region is CSAREAGGAYEQYF. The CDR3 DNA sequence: TGCAGTGCTAGGGAGGCGGGGGGGGCCTACGAGCAGTACTTC.

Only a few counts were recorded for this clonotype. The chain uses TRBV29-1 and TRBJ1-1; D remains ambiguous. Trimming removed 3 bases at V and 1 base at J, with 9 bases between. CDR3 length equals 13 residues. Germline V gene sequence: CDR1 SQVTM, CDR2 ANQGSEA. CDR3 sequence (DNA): TGCAGCGTTGAGCGCAGCTCGAACACTGAAGCTTTCTTT. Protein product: CSVERSSNTEAFF.

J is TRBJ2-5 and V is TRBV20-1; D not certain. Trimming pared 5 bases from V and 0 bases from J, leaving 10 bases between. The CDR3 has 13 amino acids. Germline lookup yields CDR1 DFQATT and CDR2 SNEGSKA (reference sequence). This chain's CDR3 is CSAFQANQETQYF. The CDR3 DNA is TGCAGTGCTTTTCAGGCGAACCAAGAGACCCAGTACTTC.

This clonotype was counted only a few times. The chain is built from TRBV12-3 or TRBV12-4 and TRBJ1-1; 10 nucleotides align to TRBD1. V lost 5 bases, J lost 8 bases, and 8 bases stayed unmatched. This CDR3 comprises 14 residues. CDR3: CASSLWDRGSEAFF. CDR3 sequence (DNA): TGTGCCAGCAGTCTTTGGGACAGGGGTTCGGAAGCTTTCTTT.

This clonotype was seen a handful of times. For the CDR3, the DNA is TGCAGTGCTAGAGATCTAAGGGAGACCCAGTACTTC. Its translation is CSARDLRETQYF. The rearrangement joins TRBV20-1 to TRBJ2-5; no firm D call. V lost 0 bases to trimming and J lost 5 bases, with 7 bases between them. Germline V gene sequence: CDR1 DFQATT, CDR2 SNEGSKA (reference sequence). The CDR3 runs to 12 residues.

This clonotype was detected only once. The CDR3 DNA reads TGTGCCAGCAGCATAAATCCAGGGCGGGATACTGAAGCTTTCTTT. Translation: CASSINPGRDTEAFF. The chain has TRBV7-8 and TRBJ1-1; TRBD1 is a possible D gene (5 bases). The CDR3 totals 15 residues. Germline V CDR1 and CDR2: SGHVS, FQNEAQ. The V end lost 5 bases, the J end lost 5 bases, and 18 bases lay between the germline ends.

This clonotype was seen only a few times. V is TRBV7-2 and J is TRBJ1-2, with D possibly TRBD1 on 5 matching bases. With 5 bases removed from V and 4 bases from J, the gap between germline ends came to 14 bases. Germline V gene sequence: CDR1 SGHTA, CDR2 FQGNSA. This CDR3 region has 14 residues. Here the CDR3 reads CASSPLEGIYGYTF. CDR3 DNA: TGTGCCAGCAGCCCGTTAGAGGGGATCTATGGCTACACCTTC.